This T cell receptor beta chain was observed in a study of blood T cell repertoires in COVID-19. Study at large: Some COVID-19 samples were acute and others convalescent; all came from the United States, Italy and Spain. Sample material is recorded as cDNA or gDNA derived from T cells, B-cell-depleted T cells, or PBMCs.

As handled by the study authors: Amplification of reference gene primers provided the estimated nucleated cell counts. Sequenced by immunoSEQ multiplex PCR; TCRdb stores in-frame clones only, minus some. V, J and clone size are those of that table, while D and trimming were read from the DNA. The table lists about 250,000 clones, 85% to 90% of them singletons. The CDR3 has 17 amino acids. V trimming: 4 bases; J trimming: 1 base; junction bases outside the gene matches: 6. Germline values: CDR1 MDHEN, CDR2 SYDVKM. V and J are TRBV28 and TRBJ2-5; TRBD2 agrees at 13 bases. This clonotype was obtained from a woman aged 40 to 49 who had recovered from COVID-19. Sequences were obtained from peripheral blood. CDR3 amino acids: CASSSPGLAGVQETQYF. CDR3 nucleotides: TGTGCCAGCAGTTCCCCCGGACTAGCGGGAGTCCAAGAGACCCAGTACTTC.